The entry that follows covers one T cell receptor (beta chain) sequence. The germline V and J ends were trimmed by 2 bases and 4 bases, with 14 bases remaining between them. The V gene's germline CDR1 is SGHAT and CDR2 FQNNGV. This CDR3 spans 15 amino acids. The data belong to a study of blood T cell repertoires in COVID-19. Across the study: The United States, Italy and Spain supplied acute and convalescent COVID-19 samples.

In the authors' methods: For nucleated cells, counts were estimated from reference gene primer amplification. Clones were sequenced by immunoSEQ multiplex PCR, and TCRdb holds only the in-frame ones, with some missing. The V and J calls and clone size were taken over from that table, and D and trimming were inferred from the DNA. The sample contains about 270,000 clones, 85% to 90% of which appear only once. The chain carries TRBV11-2 and TRBJ2-5; D remains unclear. The clonotype originates from a woman under 30 who had recovered from COVID-19. Sequenced: PBMCs or T cells enriched from blood (not recorded which). CDR3 DNA: TGTGCCAGCAGCTTAACAGATTCGTTGGCAGAGACCCAGTACTTC. Translation: CASSLTDSLAETQYF. Complete variable domain (other parts from reference TRBV11-2 and TRBJ2-5): EAGVAQSPRYKIIEKRQSVAFWCNPISGHATLYWYQQILGQGPKLLIQFQNNGVVDDSQLPKDRFSAERLKGVDSTLKIQPAKLEDSAVYLCASSLTDSLAETQYFGPGTRLLVL.